The 25 T cell receptor beta chains below were found in one sample sequenced in a study of blood T cells in healthy people across ages. Primers used in a second PCR of roughly 6 to 11 cycles were a sample-barcoded 5' primer and a J-beta primer mix. TCRdb recomputed calls from the 5' RACE reads with MiXCR, one row per CDR3 protein. The sample lists about 650,000 distinct CDR3 sequences, over 40% occurring once. The specimen sequenced was blood. The receptors were sampled from a woman older than 75 in good health.

This clonotype was recorded at least ten times. A much larger clonotype is one base distant, so this may be a read error. This chain joins TRBV6-6 and TRBJ2-7; D may be TRBD2 (6 bases). This CDR3 has 14 amino acids. Germline V gene data show CDR1 as MNHNY and CDR2 as SVGAGI (reference sequence). This CDR3 is CASSDSDGGYEQYF. The CDR3 nucleotides read TGTGCCAGCAGTGACTCGGACGGGGGCTACGAGCAGTACTTC.

This clonotype was observed many times. The chain has TRBV7-8 and TRBJ2-7; no clear D gene. Germline assignment: CDR1 SGHVS and CDR2 FQNEAQ. Between the trimmed V and J ends, which lost 2 bases and 5 bases, there was a span of 10 bases. This CDR3 is 13 amino acids long. CDR3 bases: TGTGCCAGCAGCTTAAGCCCCCTCAACGAGCAGTACTTC. Its protein product is CASSLSPLNEQYF.

Ten or more counts support this clonotype. The chain links TRBV12-3 or TRBV12-4 to TRBJ2-1; 7 nucleotides agree with TRBD2. Germline trimming cut 10 bases from V and 0 bases from J; bases unmatched to any gene: 3. This CDR3 comprises 13 residues. This CDR3 is CATRGVSYNEQFF. In DNA form, the CDR3 reads TGTGCCACTCGGGGGGTCTCCTACAATGAGCAGTTCTTC.

Comment on this clonotype: This may arise from a read error, as a much more abundant clone is one base away. This chain joins TRBV3-1 and TRBJ2-1; tentatively, D is TRBD2 (6 bases). CDR1 is LGHDT, CDR2 YNNKEL, per germline (reference sequence). This CDR3 spans 15 amino acids. CDR3 sequence: CASSRRGTSYSEQFF. CDR3 nucleotides: TGTGCCAGCAGCCGCCGGGGGACCTCCTACAGTGAGCAGTTCTTC.

This clonotype has at least ten counts. The V call is TRBV15, the J call TRBJ1-4, with D tentatively TRBD1 (6 bases). This CDR3 contains 15 residues. Trimming took 6 bases from V and 3 from J, leaving 14 bases between them. Germline CDR1 is LNHNV and CDR2 is YYDKDF (reference sequence). The CDR3 DNA is TGTGCCACCAGAGAAACAGGGCATTCTAATGAAAAACTGTTTTTT. Protein product: CATRETGHSNEKLFF. The variable domain in full, completed from reference TRBV15 and TRBJ1-4, reads DAMVIQNPRYQVTQFGKPVTLSCSQTLNHNVMYWYQQKSSQAPKLLFHYYDKDFNNEADTPDNFQSRRPNTSFCFLDIRSPGLGDTAMYLCATRETGHSNEKLFFGSGTQLSVL.

V and J are TRBV25-1 and TRBJ2-1, with a tentative D call TRBD2 (5 bases). Trimming took off 6 bases at V and 5 bases at J, with 14 bases between the two ends. CDR1 and CDR2 from the germline V gene are MGHDK and SYGVNS. The CDR3 has 14 residues. DNA of the CDR3: TGTGCCAGCAGCCCGCCGGACTTAGACAATGAGCAGTTCTTC. Protein sequence: CASSPPDLDNEQFF.

The rearrangement joins TRBV9 to TRBJ1-1; the D is unclear. The V gene lost 0 bases and the J gene lost 4 bases, with 4 bases spanning the gap. CDR1 is SGDLS and CDR2 is YYNGEE in the germline V gene. The CDR3 runs 12 residues. CDR3 in amino acids: CASSVGFTEAFF. The CDR3 DNA reads as TGTGCCAGCAGCGTAGGGTTCACTGAAGCTTTCTTT.

The gene calls are TRBV20-1 and TRBJ2-2, with TRBD2 as a possible D gene (6 bases). The CDR3 covers 12 residues. V lost 5 bases and J lost 6, with 10 bases in between. Germline assignment: CDR1 DFQATT and CDR2 SNEGSKA (reference sequence). CDR3 amino acids: CSAGDWAGELFF. In DNA, the CDR3 is TGCAGTGCTGGGGACTGGGCCGGGGAGCTGTTTTTT.

This clonotype was detected once. This could be a read error, since a much larger clone is one nucleotide away. The CDR3 loop reads CAIIDGNQPQHF. The CDR3 nucleotides are TGTGCCATCATTGACGGGAATCAGCCCCAGCATTTT. The chain carries TRBV10-3 and TRBJ1-5; D uncertain. The CDR3 covers 12 residues. Per germline, CDR1 ENHRY and CDR2 SYGVKD. The V and J ends lost 7 bases and 4 bases respectively, with 8 bases between them.

V is TRBV20-1 and J is TRBJ1-5; D is undetermined. Trimming left V 3 bases short and J 5 bases short, with 17 bases between. CDR3 length: 15 residues. CDR1 and CDR2 (germline): DFQATT, SNEGSKA (reference sequence). The CDR3 loop is CSARPSGSVDQPQHF. The CDR3 DNA sequence: TGCAGTGCTAGGCCTAGTGGGAGTGTTGATCAGCCCCAGCATTTT.

The chain combines TRBV12-3 or TRBV12-4 with TRBJ2-5; weak D call: TRBD2 (5 bases). The CDR3 sequence is 14 residues long. The V and J ends lost 5 bases and 3 bases respectively, with 13 bases between them. The CDR3 protein is CASSPSPSKETQYF. CDR3 in DNA: TGTGCCAGCAGTCCAAGTCCTAGCAAAGAGACCCAGTACTTC.

The chain is built from TRBV12-3 or TRBV12-4 and TRBJ1-5, with 9 positions matching TRBD1. V lost 5 bases, J lost 6 bases, and 14 bases stayed unmatched. This CDR3 region has 17 residues. CDR3 residues: CASSHAGTGQSVQPQHF. The DNA of the CDR3 is TGTGCCAGCAGTCACGCCGGGACAGGGCAGTCGGTTCAGCCCCAGCATTTT.

This clonotype has more than one count but fewer than ten. V is TRBV5-1 and J is TRBJ2-5; a possible D gene is TRBD1 (6 bases). Germline-derived CDR1 and CDR2 are SGHRS and YFSETQ. CDR3 length: 14 amino acids. Trimming left V 0 bases short and J 5 bases short, with 11 bases between. The CDR3 reads CASSLGRGRETQYF. CDR3 bases: TGCGCCAGCAGCTTGGGCAGGGGTAGGGAGACCCAGTACTTC.

The chain carries TRBV25-1 and TRBJ2-7; 11 bases map to TRBD2. The CDR3 is 14 residues long. With V trimmed by 2 bases and J by 12 bases, 9 bases remained unmatched. Looked up from germline, CDR1 is MGHDK and CDR2 is SYGVNS. CDR3 amino acids: CASSELTSGESRYF. CDR3 nucleotide sequence: TGTGCCAGCAGTGAACTGACTAGCGGGGAATCCCGGTACTTC.

With respect to this clonotype: A much larger clone lies one base from this, so it may be a read error. The J gene is TRBJ2-1, the V gene TRBV4-2, with 10 bases fitting TRBD2. Germline CDR1 is LGHNA and CDR2 is YNFKEQ. The CDR3 consists of 16 residues. V trimming: 0 bases; J trimming: 5 bases; junction bases outside the gene matches: 4. CDR3 residues: CASSQEGSGGHNEQFF. CDR3 DNA: TGTGCCAGCAGCCAAGAAGGTAGCGGGGGGCACAATGAGCAGTTCTTC.

This clonotype has a single count. The chain combines TRBV20-1 with TRBJ1-5; D unclear. The CDR3 contains 14 residues. Trimming shortened V by 5 bases and J by 3 bases, and 14 bases separated the two germline ends. CDR1 and CDR2 (germline): DFQATT, SNEGSKA (reference sequence). The CDR3 sequence is CSAPDTGNNQPQHF. The CDR3 DNA reads TGCAGTGCTCCTGACACGGGAAACAATCAGCCCCAGCATTTT.

This chain connects TRBV4-3 to TRBJ1-6; 12 nucleotides line up with TRBD1. The CDR3 runs 22 residues. Germline lookup yields CDR1 LGHNA and CDR2 YSLEER. The junction had 15 bases not matched to a gene; V was cut back by 0 bases and J by 3 bases. CDR3 coding DNA: TGCGCCAGCAGCCAAGATGTCGGGTGGGACAGGGGGCTTACCCTCTATAATTCACCCCTCCACTTT. Its translation: CASSQDVGWDRGLTLYNSPLHF.

This clonotype was seen repeatedly, ten times or more. The rearrangement uses TRBV20-1 and TRBJ2-3; 9 bases are shared with TRBD1. V trimming: 1 base; J trimming: 4 bases; junction bases outside the gene matches: 9. The CDR3 is 16 amino acids. From germline, CDR1 is DFQATT and CDR2 SNEGSKA (reference sequence). As DNA, the CDR3 is TGCAGTGCTAGAGTATTTGGACAGGGGAAACCAGATACGCAGTATTTT. Translation gives CSARVFGQGKPDTQYF.

This clonotype has a handful of counts. This CDR3 reads CASSYRTGTNTEAFF. CDR3 bases: TGCGCCAGCAGCTACCGGACAGGGACAAACACTGAAGCTTTCTTT. V usage is TRBV5-1 and J usage is TRBJ1-1, with TRBD1 matching 8 bases. The CDR3 has 15 amino acids. The germline V gene has CDR1 SGHRS and CDR2 YFSETQ. V shed 3 bases and J 2 bases; nucleotides not matched to a gene: 6. Together with reference TRBV5-1 and TRBJ1-1, the CDR3 gives the full variable domain: KAGVTQTPRYLIKTRGQQVTLSCSPISGHRSVSWYQQTPGQGLQFLFEYFSETQRNKGNFPGRFSGRQFSNSRSEMNVSTLELGDSALYLCASSYRTGTNTEAFFGQGTRLTVV.

The chain carries TRBV15 and TRBJ2-7; D is undetermined. Germline CDR1 and CDR2: LNHNV and YYDKDF (reference sequence). The CDR3 has 14 residues. V was cut by 0 bases and J by 5 bases, with 11 bases left in between. The CDR3 spells CATSRDGRSNEQYF. CDR3 sequence (DNA): TGTGCCACCAGCAGAGACGGCAGGTCAAACGAGCAGTACTTC.

The chain joins TRBV7-2 to TRBJ2-6, with D possibly matching TRBD1 (6 bases). CDR3 length: 15 residues. The germline V gene has CDR1 SGHTA and CDR2 FQGNSA. With 6 bases removed from V and 6 bases from J, the gap between germline ends came to 15 bases. The CDR3 DNA reads as TGTGCCAGCAGATCCAGACAGGTGATGGCCAACGTCCTGACTTTC. Its protein product is CASRSRQVMANVLTF. Combining the CDR3 with reference TRBV7-2 and TRBJ2-6 gives the whole variable domain GAGVSQSPSNKVTEKGKDVELRCDPISGHTALYWYRQSLGQGLEFLIYFQGNSAPDKSGLPSDRFSAERTGGSVSTLTIQRTQQEDSAVYLCASRSRQVMANVLTFGAGSRLTVL.

This clonotype was counted ten times or more. Since a much larger clone is just one base distant, this may be a read error. The chain is built from TRBV7-3 and TRBJ2-5; a possible D gene is TRBD1 (5 bases). Trimming pared 5 bases from V and 5 bases from J, leaving 12 bases between. The germline gives CDR1 SGHTA, CDR2 FQGTGA. CDR3 size: 13 residues. The CDR3 DNA sequence: TGTGCCAGCAGCGTAGGGGCTACGGAGACCCAGTACTTC. It codes for CASSVGATETQYF.

The V and J genes are TRBV30 and TRBJ2-6, with no clear D. There are 17 residues in the CDR3. Germline CDR1 and CDR2: GTSNPN and SVGIG (reference sequence). Trimming stripped 0 bases from V and 3 bases from J, with 15 bases between. This chain's CDR3 is CAWSVTGRDFGANVLTF. The DNA for the CDR3 is TGTGCCTGGAGTGTAACGGGCCGCGACTTTGGGGCCAACGTCCTGACTTTC.

The chain links TRBV28 to TRBJ1-5; D not resolved. Trimming removed 10 bases at V and 0 bases at J, with 13 bases between. CDR1 is MDHEN and CDR2 is SYDVKM in the germline V gene. The CDR3 length is 14 residues. CDR3 protein: CATAYEVSNQPQHF. DNA of the CDR3: TGTGCCACCGCGTACGAAGTTAGCAATCAGCCCCAGCATTTT.

This clonotype was counted at least ten times. This rearrangement joins TRBV7-2 to TRBJ2-3, with D tentatively TRBD2 (5 bases). CDR1 and CDR2 (germline): SGHTA, FQGNSA. Trimming stripped 5 bases from V and 4 bases from J, with 16 bases between. The CDR3 totals 15 residues. CDR3 sequence (DNA): TGTGCCAGCAGCGCAAGGTCTGCCGGGGCAGATACGCAGTATTTT. This translates into CASSARSAGADTQYF.